This paragraph covers one T cell receptor (beta chain) sequence. What it binds is not known. One junction end does not reproduce the germline sequence, and a read error may be involved. The record originates from a study of cytomegalovirus exposure and HLA in healthy donors. At the level of the study: The early release's HLA-typed donors yielded approximately 81 million unique TCRs.

This CDR3 is 15 amino acids long. The germline gives CDR1 SEHNR, CDR2 FQNEAQ (reference sequence). Study results and limitations: Most TCR beta V segments were productive about 87% or about 30% of the time in an earlier analysis.

Vbeta (60) and Jbeta (13) primers were used in the PCR. The data were produced by immunoSEQ multiplex PCR, yet TCRdb's version contains in-frame clones alone and is incomplete. In the table there are some 150,000 clones, 70% to 90% of which are singletons. The V call is TRBV7-9, the J call TRBJ1-4; D unresolved. Sequenced sample: PBMCs. The TCR was taken from a woman aged 18-29 years in good health and CMV-seronegative. CDR3 bases: TGTTCCAGCAGTCGTGGACTGCCCGGCGAAGAAAAACTGTTTTTT. Residues: CSSSRGLPGEEKLFF.